This T cell receptor beta chain emerged from a study of T cell repertoires in cytomegalovirus infection (dated by TCRdb to between 2019 and 2020). Regarding the complete study: Because public TCR beta signatures pointed to carriage of CMV infection together with the matching HLA type, the HLA type of each donor mattered for the analysis. The full study reports these points: Cumulative frequency of public TCR beta family members discriminated carriers of CMV infection plus the relevant HLA type in this cohort and an independent approximately 370-donor cohort. The ex vivo response was dominated by HLA-C-restricted CMV-specific TCR beta clonotypes, which also provided the single most frequent clonotype in two of eight donors.

Here V drops 6 bases and J drops 2 bases, and the junction holds 3 bases not matched to any gene. The germline V gene (reference sequence) gives CDR1 as MNHEY and CDR2 as SMNVEV. The CDR3 has 14 amino acids, counting the end cysteine and phenylalanine. Solely the CDR3 DNA is kept, with 42 bases framed from the first base. The reads were generated on an Illumina HiSeq 1500. TCRdb trimmed the raw reads at Q25, called clones with MiXCR and kept productive beta chains. Rows are combined by CDR3 protein, so each entry shows the most common genes and DNA. The sample table shows around 530,000 distinct CDR3 sequences, and approximately 25% are seen once. Of the sample, around 14% falls within the top ten clones. A word on this clonotype: The antigen this receptor binds is unknown. This may come from a read error, since a much larger clone is one base off.

The specimen was PBMCs. The TCR originated in a human donor in good health (CMV status not recorded). Some clones in this sample may be carry-over from other donors' samples. In this chain, TRBV27 is recombined with TRBJ1-2; the central 10 bases match TRBD1. The CDR3 has the sequence CASRPGQGNYGYTF. The DNA sequence is given as TGTGCCAGCAGGCCGGGACAGGGGAACTATGGCTACACCTTC.